Here is one TCR beta chain with its context. Its antigen remains unidentified. Germline V gene data show CDR1 as LGHNA and CDR2 as YSLEER. The CDR3 extends over 18 amino acids. J was trimmed by 6 bases and V by 0 bases; bases with no gene match: 12. This sample was included in a study of T cells in localized non-small cell lung cancer. Study-level results: Clonality of T cells reached its maximum in uninvolved adjacent lung, surpassing tumor. Density of T cells in blood, when higher, went with longer overall survival.

Only in-frame clones appear in the TCRdb table, and some are missing; sequencing was by immunoSEQ multiplex PCR. The profile shows about 64,000 clones, more than 80% of them singletons. This clonotype was obtained from a man between 40 and 75 years old with stage II lung adenocarcinoma. Sequencing used PBMCs, obtained before any cancer treatment. The chain is built from TRBV4-3 and TRBJ2-1, with 9 bases fitting TRBD2. CDR3 region: CASSQDLSGRGVGNEQFF. The CDR3 coding sequence is TGCGCCAGCAGCCAAGATCTTAGCGGGAGAGGTGTAGGCAATGAGCAGTTCTTC.